The 11 T cell receptor beta chains reported below all come from one sample, sequenced in a study of blood T cell repertoires in COVID-19. Produced via immunoSEQ multiplex PCR; TCRdb's table is partial and in-frame only. Found here are more than 65,000 clones, approximately 80% of them singletons; the top ten hold about 10%. Sequences were obtained from peripheral blood. The origin of the receptors is a human donor in a cohort sampled during active COVID-19.

This chain joins TRBV10-1 and TRBJ2-3; D possibly corresponds to TRBD1 (5 bases). Trimming removed 2 bases from V and 1 base from J, with 7 bases in between. The germline CDR1 and CDR2 sequences are WNHNN and SYGVQD (reference sequence). This CDR3 contains 14 residues. CDR3 nucleotide sequence: TGCGCCAGCAGTGAGGGACACCGCACAGATACGCAGTATTTT. It translates to CASSEGHRTDTQYF.

The chain uses TRBV29-1 and TRBJ1-1; D is undetermined. CDR1 and CDR2 (germline): SQVTM, ANQGSEA. V lost 4 bases to trimming and J lost 0 bases, with 9 bases between them. This CDR3 has 13 amino acids. This CDR3 is CSVVSGMNTEAFF. CDR3 bases: TGCAGCGTTGTTAGCGGCATGAACACTGAAGCTTTCTTT.

The chain links TRBV12-5 to TRBJ2-4; D is unclear. The germline gives CDR1 LGHNT, CDR2 FRNRAP. The CDR3 covers 14 residues. V lost 7 bases and J 0 bases, leaving 10 bases between the germline ends. The chain's CDR3 is CASDLILAKNIQYF. In nucleotides, the CDR3 is TGTGCTAGTGATCTAATTCTAGCCAAAAACATTCAGTACTTC.

This chain uses TRBV28 with TRBJ1-1; no firm D call. The V gene's germline CDR1 is MDHEN and CDR2 SYDVKM. The V end was cut by 3 bases, the J end by 3 bases, with 8 bases between. The CDR3 has 13 amino acids. The CDR3 here is CASSFQQYTEAFF. CDR3 in DNA: TGTGCCAGCAGTTTCCAACAGTACACTGAAGCTTTCTTT.

About this clone itself: A junction end diverges from the germline sequence, so it may reflect a read error. The chain combines TRBV7-7 with TRBJ2-5; TRBD2 might be the D (6 bases). Per germline, CDR1 SSHAT and CDR2 FNYEAQ (reference sequence). This CDR3 is built from 15 residues. CDR3 nucleotides: TGTGCTAGCAGCTCAACGGGACTGATTGGAGAGACCCAGTACTTC. Translation gives CASSSTGLIGETQYF. The entire variable domain, with the rest obtained from reference TRBV7-7 and TRBJ2-5, is as follows: GAGVSQSPRYKVTKRGQDVTLRCDPISSHATLYWYQQALGQGPEFLTYFNYEAQPDKSGLPSDRFSAERPEGSISTLTIQRTEQRDSAMYRCASSSTGLIGETQYFGPGTRLLVL.

The chain uses TRBV28 and TRBJ1-6; the D gene is possibly TRBD1 (5 bases). V was pared by 2 bases and J by 9 bases, with 11 bases between. Germline CDR1 is MDHEN and CDR2 is SYDVKM. The CDR3 contains 14 residues. In nucleotides, the CDR3 is TGTGCCAGCAGTTTACTGCTCGACAGTTCACCCCTCCACTTT. It translates to CASSLLLDSSPLHF.

The CDR3 region has the DNA TGCGCCAGCAGCTTGGTAGGGACAGGGGAAGAAAAACTGTTTTTT. Protein sequence: CASSLVGTGEEKLFF. The rearrangement uses TRBV5-1 and TRBJ1-4; 10 bases align to TRBD1. Germline CDR1 is SGHRS and CDR2 is YFSETQ. The CDR3 covers 15 residues. The V gene end was trimmed by 0 bases and the J gene end by 8 bases; junction bases not matched to a gene: 4.

The V and J genes are TRBV18 and TRBJ2-6, with 8 bases aligning to TRBD1. From germline, CDR1 is KGHSH and CDR2 LQKENI. The CDR3 consists of 17 residues. V lost 4 bases and J lost 0; bases outside the gene matches: 5. This chain's CDR3 is CASSLGQGRSGANVLTF. The CDR3 DNA reads TGTGCCAGCTCACTAGGACAGGGTCGCTCTGGGGCCAACGTCCTGACTTTC.

This clone was observed a single time. The chain recombines TRBV9 with TRBJ2-3; the match to TRBD2 covers 12 bases. Germline CDR1 is SGDLS and CDR2 is YYNGEE. The CDR3 contains 16 residues. After removal of 4 bases from V and 5 bases from J, the junction contained 8 bases not matched to a gene. The CDR3 region has the DNA TGTGCCAGCAGCACTCGACTAGCGGGAGCTGGAGATACGCAGTATTTT. This encodes CASSTRLAGAGDTQYF.

The chain carries TRBV5-6 and TRBJ2-7; a weak D match, TRBD1 (5 bases). The V and J ends lost 5 bases and 0 bases respectively, with 9 bases between them. The CDR3 has 13 residues. Per germline, CDR1 SGHDT and CDR2 YYEEEE. The CDR3 DNA reads as TGTGCCAGCAGGTGGGGCAGCTCCTACGAGCAGTACTTC. Its translation is CASRWGSSYEQYF.

This rearrangement joins TRBV19 to TRBJ1-4; no firm D call. The CDR3 extends over 15 amino acids. V dropped 6 bases and J dropped 4 bases, with 15 bases sitting between them. Germline values: CDR1 LNHDA, CDR2 SQIVND (reference sequence). CDR3 sequence: CASSTNDRVNEKLFF. The CDR3 DNA sequence: TGTGCCAGTAGCACTAACGACCGAGTTAATGAAAAACTGTTTTTT.